Listed below are T cell receptor beta chains from one sample, sequenced in a study of shared clonotypes between healthy human individuals. The repertoire was sequenced with immunoSEQ multiplex PCR; TCRdb's copy has only in-frame clones and lacks some. Counted here are approximately 620,000 clones, around 97% occurring once; the ten biggest clones make up 0.055% to 0.07%. Sequencing used naive CD4+ T cells sorted from blood. The receptors stem from a woman aged 25 to 45 in good health. The CDR3 runs from the conserved cysteine through the conserved F or W. Fields, in order: D gene, J gene, clone size, V gene, CDR3 protein, CDR3 DNA. A D gene is named only where the DNA matches it firmly. Not every row has a clone size; where given, it reads once, few, many or a size class.

.	TRBJ2-6	once	TRBV5-4	CASSTDIHSGANVLTF	TGTGCCAGCAGCACAGACATCCACTCTGGGGCCAACGTCCTGACTTTC
.	TRBJ1-1	.	TRBV4-1	CASSLGMPLTVNTEAFF	TGCGCCAGCAGCCTTGGGATGCCATTAACTGTGAACACTGAAGCTTTCTTT
.	TRBJ2-3	.	TRBV7-3	CASSLRLGTDTQYF	TGTGCCAGCAGCTTACGCCTAGGCACAGATACGCAGTATTTT
.	TRBJ1-4	.	TRBV27	CASSWTSENYEKLFF	TGTGCCAGCAGTTGGACCAGTGAGAACTATGAAAAACTGTTTTTT
TRBD1	TRBJ1-2	.	TRBV6-5	CASSKTGDYGYTF	TGTGCCAGCAGTAAAACAGGGGACTATGGCTACACCTTC
TRBD1	TRBJ2-7	.	TRBV9	CASSLQTGASYEQYF	TGTGCCAGCAGCCTCCAGACAGGGGCAAGCTACGAGCAGTACTTC
.	TRBJ1-1	.	TRBV5-1	CASSLLMGEGTEAFF	TGCGCCAGCAGCCTTCTAATGGGGGAAGGAACTGAAGCTTTCTTT
.	TRBJ2-7	.	TRBV2	CASSEYSVLYEQYF	TGTGCCAGCAGTGAATACAGCGTCCTTTACGAGCAGTACTTC
.	TRBJ1-3	.	TRBV7-9	CASSLAAKSGNTIYF	TGTGCCAGCAGCTTGGCAGCGAAATCTGGAAACACCATATATTTT
TRBD2	TRBJ2-1	.	TRBV5-1	CASSLSTSGYNEQFF	TGCGCCAGCAGCTTGTCGACTAGCGGATACAATGAGCAGTTCTTC
TRBD2	TRBJ2-1	.	TRBV28	CASSASSSGRARNEQFF	TGTGCCAGCAGTGCGTCCTCTAGCGGGAGGGCCCGGAATGAGCAGTTCTTC
TRBD1	TRBJ2-7	.	TRBV5-1	CASSHNSGTGSYEQYF	TGCGCCAGCAGTCATAATTCCGGGACAGGGTCCTACGAGCAGTACTTC
TRBD1	TRBJ1-3	.	TRBV4-2	CASSQDPGQGNTIYF	TGTGCCAGCAGCCAAGATCCGGGACAGGGGAACACCATATATTTT
.	TRBJ2-3	.	TRBV2	CASRSGLASTDTQYF	TGTGCCAGCAGGTCGGGACTCGCTAGCACAGATACGCAGTATTTT
.	TRBJ2-1	.	TRBV5-1	CASSLVMDYNEQFF	TGCGCCAGCAGCTTGGTTATGGACTACAATGAGCAGTTCTTC
.	TRBJ2-7	.	TRBV4-1	CASSQDKGSGHEQYF	TGCGCCAGCAGCCAAGATAAGGGGTCGGGGCACGAGCAGTACTTC
.	TRBJ2-5	.	TRBV19	CASSKTLGRPQETQYF	TGTGCCAGTAGTAAAACCCTGGGACGTCCTCAAGAGACCCAGTACTTC
.	TRBJ2-7	.	TRBV27	CASSPAPSVPGPYEQYF	TGTGCCAGCAGCCCAGCCCCTAGCGTCCCTGGACCCTACGAGCAGTACTTC
.	TRBJ2-7	once	TRBV5-1	CASSLGSNYEQYF	TGCGCCAGCAGCTTGGGTTCCAACTACGAGCAGTACTTC
.	TRBJ2-2	.	TRBV5-1	CASSFPLANTGELFF	TGCGCCAGCAGCTTCCCTCTCGCGAACACCGGGGAGCTGTTTTTT
TRBD2	TRBJ2-1	.	TRBV5-3	CARSLPGTSGCEQFF	TGTGCCAGAAGCTTACCCGGGACTAGTGGGTGTGAGCAGTTCTTC
.	TRBJ1-1	.	TRBV7-9	CASGPGRAMNTEAFF	TGTGCCAGCGGCCCCGGGAGGGCAATGAACACTGAAGCTTTCTTT
.	TRBJ2-1	.	TRBV7-9	CASSLPAVSSYNEQFF	TGTGCCAGCAGCTTACCAGCGGTGAGCTCCTACAATGAGCAGTTCTTC
.	TRBJ1-5	.	TRBV6-1	CASSEGGRNQPQHF	TGTGCCAGCAGTGAGGGGGGTCGCAATCAGCCCCAGCATTTT
.	TRBJ1-6	.	TRBV19	CASSIDADSSYNSPLHF	TGTGCCAGTAGTATAGATGCGGACAGCTCCTATAATTCACCCCTCCACTTT
TRBD1	TRBJ1-5	.	TRBV19	CASSRGGSNQPQHF	TGTGCCAGTAGTAGAGGGGGCAGCAATCAGCCCCAGCATTTT
TRBD1	TRBJ1-3	.	TRBV5-1	CASSTQGATGNTIYF	TGCGCCAGCAGCACTCAGGGGGCCACTGGAAACACCATATATTTT
.	TRBJ1-3	.	TRBV10-3	CAIGILGGFGNTIYF	TGTGCCATCGGGATCTTAGGGGGATTTGGAAACACCATATATTTT
.	TRBJ1-1	.	TRBV5-1	CASSGLRRGQDTEAFF	TGCGCCAGCAGCGGACTAAGGAGGGGTCAGGACACTGAAGCTTTCTTT
.	TRBJ2-1	.	TRBV19	CASSIGRRGSYNEQFF	TGTGCCAGTAGTATAGGACGGCGGGGCTCCTACAATGAGCAGTTCTTC
.	TRBJ2-1	.	TRBV5-1	CASRLSLSSYNEQFF	TGCGCCAGCAGACTTAGCCTTAGCTCCTACAATGAGCAGTTCTTC
TRBD2	TRBJ2-5	.	TRBV10-2	CATRGSGRETQYF	TGCGCCACAAGAGGTAGCGGGAGGGAGACCCAGTACTTC